This paragraph reports one T cell receptor beta chain. The clone's antigen remains unknown. Per-nucleotide qualities are absent, and no much larger clonotype sits a single base away. Flow cytometry confirmed the purity of CD4+ and CD8+ cells that had been isolated by positive magnetic bead selection on an AutoMACS. A TCR V beta antibody panel was used in flow cytometry to screen first for clonal expansions, which were then characterized by TCRB deep sequencing of sorted CD8+ fractions. Ficoll-Paque PLUS density gradient separation was used to isolate peripheral blood mononuclear cells. Using Nucleospin Tissue or Tissue XS kits, DNA was extracted from CD4-enriched, CD8-enriched or PBMC samples, with quantification by a Qubit 2.0 fluorometer. The entry originates in a study of somatic mutations in cytotoxic T cells in rheumatoid arthritis (dated by TCRdb to 2016 to 2017). At the level of the whole study: Peripheral blood (about 28 ml EDTA) was collected from patients immediately after diagnosis and before any treatment began. The study asked whether expanded CD8+ T-cell clones in newly diagnosed, untreated rheumatoid arthritis carry somatic mutations, and used TCRB deep sequencing to characterize clonality. TCRB deep sequencing was performed for 65 rheumatoid arthritis patients and around 20 healthy controls. Sorted V beta1+ cells also underwent TCRB sequencing, and some V beta antibody-stained T-cell populations were flow-sorted at nearly 100% purity on a FACSAria II or Sony SH800. The median ages of the patient and control groups were essentially identical.

The immunoSEQ assay was applied to genomic DNA for TCRB CDR3 sequencing. The paper's data handling went like this. Patient CD8+ clones larger than 1% were compared against published virus-specific TCRB sequences, and only a few matched. Analyses were restricted to productive TCRB rearrangements. Defining a clone by its unique TCRB CDR3 sequence, the study calculated clonality as a productive clonality index derived from Shannon entropy. To calculate repertoire overlap between two samples, the template counts of each clone were considered relative to each sample's total templates. V-gene usage from TCRB sequencing and V-gene usage measured by flow cytometry were correlated (Spearman r of roughly 0.56). In TCRdb, the immuneACCESS table is reduced to in-frame sequences with V and J assigned. These tables do not hold every clone; where another copy was compared, an unresolved V gene accounts for under half, and the others remain unexplained. The DNA gave D and trimming, while V, J and clone size come from that table. The sample yields about 16,000 clones; about four fifths were counted once. The ten largest clones take up roughly a fifth of the sample.

Study-wide conclusions, independent of this receptor: In about an eighth of the roughly 65 patients, more than 20% of CD8+ cells belonged to the largest CD8+ clone, while several identical CD8+ TCRB sequences were shared between blood and synovial fluid. The finding that TRBV07 was slightly underrepresented in patients was left unadjusted for multiple comparisons. An increase of CD8+ clonality with age was seen in patients (Spearman r ≈ 0.49) but not in healthy controls. Viral specificity could not be ruled out by absence from virus-specific databases, and the antigen targets of the expanded CD8+ clones remained unknown. CD8+ T-cell clonality in rheumatoid arthritis patients was not significantly different from that in age-matched healthy controls.

Deletion took 0 bases off V and 3 bases off J, with a span of 11 bases between the germline ends. Measured from the cysteine to the phenylalanine, the CDR3 is 15 residues long. CDR3 DNA is the only sequence kept; it has 45 bases, read in frame from the first base. CDR1 and CDR2 are drawn from the germline V gene: LGHNA, YSLEER. Sequencing was done on a sample of CD8+ T cells sorted from blood. The rearrangement joined TRBV4-3 to TRBJ1-1, with no D gene named confidently. The TCR was taken from an adult with rheumatoid arthritis. The base sequence is TGCGCCAGCAGCCAAGATGAAGGGCCCGACACTGAAGCTTTCTTT. Its translation reads: CASSQDEGPDTEAFF.